Following are 26 T cell receptor beta chains from one sample sequenced in a study of blood T cells in healthy people across ages. Then a second PCR, running about 7 to 11 cycles, was carried out with a sample-barcoded 5' primer and a J-beta primer mix. In TCRdb, the 5' RACE reads were re-called with MiXCR into one record per CDR3 protein. This sample has about 1,400,000 distinct CDR3 sequences, with roughly 60% found just once. Specimen: blood. The origin of the receptors is a man in his late teens or twenties in good health.

The rearrangement joins TRBV12-3 or TRBV12-4 to TRBJ1-1; D possibly corresponds to TRBD1 (5 bases). CDR3 length equals 12 residues. With 7 bases removed from V and 5 bases from J, the gap between germline ends came to 11 bases. CDR3 region: CASTLGATEAFF. CDR3 DNA: TGTGCCAGCACCCTTGGGGCAACTGAAGCTTTCTTT.

The table lists this clonotype with a few counts. This chain uses TRBV2 with TRBJ2-1; perhaps TRBD2 as D (5 bases). V shed 3 bases and J shed 5 bases, with 8 bases lying between them. Germline loops: CDR1 SNHLY, CDR2 FYNNEI. The CDR3 extends over 13 amino acids. DNA for the CDR3: TGTGCCAGCAGTGACCGGGATGACAATGAGCAGTTCTTC. Amino acids: CASSDRDDNEQFF.

This clonotype has only a few counts. The V gene is TRBV7-6, the J gene TRBJ2-3; D is uncertain. The CDR3 length is 13 residues. Trimming pared 2 bases from V and 5 bases from J, leaving 8 bases between. The germline V gene encodes CDR1 SGHVS and CDR2 FNYEAQ. The CDR3, as DNA: TGTGCCAGCAGCTTATTCCGGAAAGATACGCAGTATTTT. It specifies CASSLFRKDTQYF.

This clonotype appeared a few times. This chain links TRBV25-1 with TRBJ2-7; a weak D match, TRBD2 (7 bases). There are 13 residues in the CDR3. Trimming removed 7 bases at V and 4 bases at J, with 14 bases between. The germline CDR1 and CDR2 sequences are MGHDK and SYGVNS. This CDR3 is CASKGGGYYEQYF. The CDR3 region has the DNA TGTGCCAGCAAGGGAGGGGGGTATTACGAGCAGTACTTC.

The chain has TRBV7-2 and TRBJ2-1; D might be TRBD1 or TRBD2, each matching 5 bases. Germline values: CDR1 SGHTA, CDR2 FQGNSA. The CDR3 extends over 16 amino acids. V lost 5 bases and J 2 bases, leaving 16 bases between the germline ends. CDR3 region: CASSKSSGLPYNEQFF. CDR3 coding DNA: TGTGCCAGCAGCAAATCTTCGGGGCTACCCTACAATGAGCAGTTCTTC.

In its sample, this clonotype was seen a few times. The chain employs TRBV20-1 and TRBJ2-7, with a weak D call TRBD1 (5 bases). The germline V and J ends were trimmed by 5 bases and 3 bases, with 8 bases remaining between them. Germline assignment: CDR1 DFQATT and CDR2 SNEGSKA (reference sequence). The CDR3 totals 11 residues. CDR3 amino acids: CSAFDSYEQYF. In nucleotides, the CDR3 is TGCAGTGCTTTTGACAGCTACGAGCAGTACTTC.

The chain carries TRBV20-1 and TRBJ2-3, with D tentatively TRBD1 or TRBD2 (6 bases each). Per the germline V gene, CDR1 is DFQATT and CDR2 is SNEGSKA (reference sequence). The CDR3 totals 14 residues. V lost 3 bases and J lost 0, with 10 bases in between. CDR3 region: CSASGGPSTDTQYF. Here the CDR3 DNA reads TGCAGTGCTAGCGGGGGCCCCAGCACAGATACGCAGTATTTT.

This clonotype was recorded only once. The V gene is TRBV6-2 or TRBV6-3, the J gene TRBJ2-5, with 10 bases identical to TRBD1. Matching the DNA end better, TRBJ2-7 makes the J call doubtful. Germline V lookup: CDR1 MNHEY, CDR2 SVGEGT. The CDR3 is 14 residues long. CDR3 in amino acids: CATRRDRGFYEQYF. DNA of the CDR3: TGTGCCACAAGAAGGGACAGGGGATTCTACGAGCAGTACTTC.

V and J are TRBV27 and TRBJ2-3; perhaps TRBD2 as D (5 bases). This CDR3 contains 16 residues. Looked up from germline, CDR1 is MNHEY and CDR2 is SMNVEV (reference sequence). V lost 8 bases and J lost 0, with 18 bases in between. The CDR3 DNA follows: TGTGCCAGCTTCCCATCCGGGCTAGCTAGCACAGATACGCAGTATTTT. Encoded protein: CASFPSGLASTDTQYF.

The sample holds a few counts of this clonotype. The CDR3 sequence: CAARPGGAGYEQYF. In nucleotides, the CDR3 is TGTGCCGCTCGCCCCGGGGGGGCGGGTTACGAGCAGTACTTC. This rearrangement joins TRBV27 to TRBJ2-5; 8 bases line up with TRBD2. The end of the DNA fits TRBJ2-7 better, so the J call may be wrong. The length of the CDR3 is 14 residues. Germline V lookup: CDR1 MNHEY, CDR2 SMNVEV (reference sequence).

The V call is TRBV28, the J call TRBJ2-5; possible D gene TRBD1, 6 bases. Judging by the DNA end, TRBJ2-4 fits better; the J call may be wrong. Germline V CDR1 and CDR2: MDHEN, SYDVKM. The CDR3 spans 15 residues. The CDR3 sequence is CATGEQGFGKNIQYF. CDR3 coding DNA: TGTGCCACCGGAGAACAGGGTTTTGGCAAAAACATTCAGTACTTC.

This clonotype has more than one count but fewer than ten. The gene calls are TRBV4-3 and TRBJ1-2; D is perhaps TRBD1 (6 bases). The germline gives CDR1 LGHNA, CDR2 YSLEER. Trimming removed 4 bases from V and 0 bases from J, with 15 bases in between. CDR3 length: 16 amino acids. This CDR3 is CASSRVYRDPNYGYTF. The CDR3 nucleotides read TGCGCCAGCAGCCGAGTCTACAGGGACCCTAACTATGGCTACACCTTC.

V is TRBV20-1 and J is TRBJ2-7; D unclear. Germline CDR1 reads DFQATT; CDR2 reads SNEGSKA (reference sequence). The V gene lost 4 bases and the J gene lost 3 bases, with 13 bases spanning the gap. The CDR3 has 13 amino acids. The CDR3 protein is CSAKRQYFYEQYF. The CDR3 DNA sequence: TGCAGTGCTAAAAGACAATACTTCTACGAGCAGTACTTC.

This clonotype has just a few counts. The chain carries TRBV7-9 and TRBJ1-5; a possible D gene is TRBD2 (5 bases). The J call could be wrong; TRBJ2-5 is a better fit for the DNA end. The CDR3 covers 12 residues. The V gene's germline CDR1 is SEHNR and CDR2 FQNEAQ (reference sequence). The CDR3 DNA reads as TGTGCCAGCCGGAGGTACCAAGAGACCCAGTACTTC. Translated, it gives CASRRYQETQYF.

This clonotype was seen a single time. The rearrangement links TRBV4-1 to TRBJ2-1, with D maybe TRBD1 (7 bases). This CDR3 region has 15 residues. The germline gives CDR1 MGHRA, CDR2 YSYEKL. Trimming pared 4 bases from V and 2 bases from J, leaving 12 bases between. In DNA, the CDR3 is TGCGCCAGCAGCCCGGGGGACAGTACCTACAATGAGCAGTTCTTC. This encodes CASSPGDSTYNEQFF.

The chain uses TRBV29-1 and TRBJ1-5; 11 positions agree with TRBD1. The CDR3 is 17 amino acids. V shed 0 bases, J shed 4 bases, and the junction held 8 bases outside the gene matches. CDR1 is SQVTM and CDR2 is ANQGSEA in the germline V gene. The CDR3 nucleotides are TGCAGCGTTGAAGATCCGGGGACAGGGGGAAGTAATCAGCCCCAGCATTTT. Translated, it gives CSVEDPGTGGSNQPQHF.

CDR3: CASSAGLSDEKLFF. CDR3 DNA sequence: TGTGCCAGCAGCGCCGGACTCTCCGATGAAAAACTGTTTTTT. The rearrangement links TRBV7-9 to TRBJ1-4; no definite D call. The germline V and J ends were trimmed by 5 bases and 6 bases, with 13 bases remaining between them. Looked up from germline, CDR1 is SEHNR and CDR2 is FQNEAQ (reference sequence). The CDR3 has 14 residues.

A word on this clonotype: A much more abundant neighbour one base away suggests this may be a read error. The chain employs TRBV29-1 and TRBJ2-5, with 9 bases aligning to TRBD2. Germline CDR1 SQVTM, CDR2 ANQGSEA. The length of the CDR3 is 15 residues. V trimming: 3 bases; J trimming: 3 bases; junction bases outside the gene matches: 8. CDR3 bases: TGCAGCGTTGAGAGACGAGCGGGGGGTAAAGAGACCCAGTACTTC. This gives the protein CSVERRAGGKETQYF.

The chain links TRBV12-3 or TRBV12-4 to TRBJ2-1; 11 bases are shared with TRBD2. J was trimmed by 8 bases and V by 5 bases; bases with no gene match: 11. This CDR3 comprises 16 residues. CDR3 bases: TGTGCCAGCAGTCCGGCCGGGACTAGCGGTTTTTATGAGCAGTTCTTC. Encoded protein: CASSPAGTSGFYEQFF.

The chain joins TRBV7-2 to TRBJ2-1, with TRBD1 as a possible D gene (5 bases). CDR1 is SGHTA, CDR2 FQGNSA, per germline. CDR3 length equals 13 residues. V was cut by 1 base and J by 10 bases, with 11 bases left in between. CDR3 in DNA: TGTGCCAGCAGCTTAGTCAGGGCAGGGGAGCAGTTCTTC. Translated: CASSLVRAGEQFF.

This clonotype turned up a few times. The rearrangement joins TRBV2 to TRBJ2-5; D unresolved. V was trimmed by 5 bases and J by 0 bases, leaving 4 bases between them. Germline-derived CDR1 and CDR2 are SNHLY and FYNNEI. This CDR3 is built from 12 residues. The chain's CDR3 is CASSMYQETQYF. The CDR3, as DNA: TGTGCCAGCAGTATGTACCAAGAGACCCAGTACTTC.

The V call is TRBV6-1, the J call TRBJ2-3; D remains ambiguous. The V gene lost 4 bases and the J gene lost 1 base, with 9 bases spanning the gap. Germline CDR1 MNHNS, CDR2 SASEGT. This CDR3 contains 14 residues. CDR3 nucleotide sequence: TGTGCCAGCAGTGTCGACCAGGGCACAGATACGCAGTATTTT. Protein product: CASSVDQGTDTQYF.

The chain uses TRBV30 and TRBJ2-4; D unresolved. TRBJ2-7 matches the DNA end more closely, so the J call is doubtful. The germline V gene has CDR1 GTSNPN and CDR2 SVGIG (reference sequence). This CDR3 region has 14 residues. In DNA, the CDR3 is TGTGCCTGGAGTGTAAACGGGCTTAGTTCCGAGCAGTACTTC. Protein product: CAWSVNGLSSEQYF.

The sample holds one count of this clonotype. V usage is TRBV3-1 and J usage is TRBJ2-7; possibly TRBD2 for D (6 bases). The assigned J gene may be wrong: the sequence end matches TRBJ2-5 better. This CDR3 has 14 residues. CDR1 is LGHDT, CDR2 YNNKEL, per germline (reference sequence). CDR3 sequence reads: CASSLPGEQETQYF. CDR3 nucleotide sequence: TGTGCCAGCAGCCTACCGGGGGAGCAAGAGACCCAGTACTTC.

This clonotype was detected many times. This chain joins TRBV29-1 and TRBJ1-4, with 12 bases that match TRBD1. Germline CDR1 SQVTM, CDR2 ANQGSEA. With 4 bases clipped from V and 0 bases from J, the junction kept 3 bases outside the gene matches. The CDR3 length is 16 residues. The CDR3 coding sequence is TGCAGCGTTGGGGGACAGGGGGCGGCAACTAATGAAAAACTGTTTTTT. Protein: CSVGGQGAATNEKLFF.

The chain links TRBV28 to TRBJ2-1; 7 bases are shared with TRBD2. This CDR3 has 16 residues. The J segment lost 4 bases and the V segment lost 6 bases, leaving 12 bases of the junction unmatched. From germline, CDR1 is MDHEN and CDR2 SYDVKM. In DNA, the CDR3 is TGTGCCAGCAGGATAAGCGGGGTAGAACTTTACAATGAGCAGTTCTTC. Protein product: CASRISGVELYNEQFF.